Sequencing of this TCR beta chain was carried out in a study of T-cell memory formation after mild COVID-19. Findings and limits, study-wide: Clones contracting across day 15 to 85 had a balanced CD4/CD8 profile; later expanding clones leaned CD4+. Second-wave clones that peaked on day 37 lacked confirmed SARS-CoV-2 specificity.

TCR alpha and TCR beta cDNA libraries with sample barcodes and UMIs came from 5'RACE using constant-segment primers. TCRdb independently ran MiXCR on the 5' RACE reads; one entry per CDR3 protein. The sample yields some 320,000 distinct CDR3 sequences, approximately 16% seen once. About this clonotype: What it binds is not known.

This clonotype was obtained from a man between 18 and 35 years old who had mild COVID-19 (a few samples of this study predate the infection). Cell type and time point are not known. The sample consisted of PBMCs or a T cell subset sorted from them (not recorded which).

CDR3 in amino acids: CASSELGQGPYEQYF. The CDR3 region has the DNA TGTGCCAGCAGTGAATTGGGGCAGGGGCCCTACGAGCAGTACTTC. The chain combines TRBV25-1 with TRBJ2-7; D may be TRBD1 (6 bases). The CDR3 contains 15 residues. Between the trimmed V and J ends, which lost 1 base and 2 bases, there was a span of 12 bases. Germline V gene sequence: CDR1 MGHDK, CDR2 SYGVNS.